These 14 T cell receptor beta chains originate from one sample sequenced in a study of identical twins. Each CDR3 protein is one row after TCRdb ran MiXCR on the 5' RACE reads. The sample carries approximately 1.8 million distinct CDR3 sequences, around a third recorded once. The sequenced material came from cord blood. Receptors originate from a newborn girl in good health.

The chain uses TRBV29-1 and TRBJ2-7; 8 bases are shared with TRBD2. J was trimmed by 7 bases and V by 3 bases; bases with no gene match: 11. From germline, CDR1 is SQVTM and CDR2 ANQGSEA. CDR3 length equals 14 residues. In nucleotides, the CDR3 is TGCAGCGTTGATGCGCCTAGCGGGCTAAATGAGCAGTACTTC. Translating it yields CSVDAPSGLNEQYF.

The chain combines TRBV5-6 with TRBJ2-6; tentative D call: TRBD1 (5 bases). Trimming pared 4 bases from V and 3 bases from J, leaving 11 bases between. The CDR3 loop spans 15 amino acids. The germline CDR1 and CDR2 sequences are SGHDT and YYEEEE. DNA of the CDR3: TGTGCCAGCAGCGATCAGGGTGGTGGGGCCAACGTCCTGACTTTC. Encoded protein: CASSDQGGGANVLTF. Together with reference TRBV5-6 and TRBJ2-6, the CDR3 gives the full variable domain: DAGVTQSPTHLIKTRGQQVTLRCSPKSGHDTVSWYQQALGQGPQFIFQYYEEEERQRGNFPDRFSGHQFPNYSSELNVNALLLGDSALYLCASSDQGGGANVLTFGAGSRLTVL.

Concerning this clonotype itself: The junction departs from the called germline gene at one end, perhaps through a read error. The chain links TRBV29-1 to TRBJ2-3; TRBD1 matches 7 bases. CDR3 size: 17 residues. Germline assignment: CDR1 SQVTM and CDR2 ANQGSEA. The CDR3 protein is CSVEDRGHHQGTDTRYF. CDR3 bases: TGCAGCGTTGAAGATCGCGGTCATCATCAGGGGACAGATACGCGGTATTTT.

The chain links TRBV6-6 to TRBJ2-7; 11 positions match TRBD1. The CDR3 extends over 15 amino acids. Germline-derived CDR1 and CDR2 are MNHNY and SVGAGI (reference sequence). Germline trimming cut 7 bases from V and 2 bases from J; bases unmatched to any gene: 7. CDR3 sequence reads: CASTLGTGGTYEQYF. The DNA for the CDR3 is TGTGCCAGCACTTTAGGGACAGGGGGGACCTACGAGCAGTACTTC.

The chain employs TRBV20-1 and TRBJ2-7; 13 bases are a match to TRBD2. The CDR3 runs 15 residues. Germline V gives CDR1 DFQATT, CDR2 SNEGSKA (reference sequence). The V and J ends lost 0 bases and 7 bases, in that order; junction bases with no gene match: 6. This CDR3 reads CSARDGTSGTGEQYF. The CDR3 nucleotides read TGCAGTGCTAGAGATGGGACTAGCGGGACGGGGGAGCAGTACTTC.

The gene calls are TRBV6-5 and TRBJ1-1, with D tentatively TRBD1 (6 bases). Germline CDR1 reads MNHEY; CDR2 reads SVGAGI. CDR3 length: 14 residues. Between the trimmed V and J ends, which lost 1 base and 4 bases, there was a span of 10 bases. The CDR3 nucleotides are TGTGCCAGCAGTTACTTCGGAGGGGGCACTGAAGCTTTCTTT. It is translated as CASSYFGGGTEAFF.

The chain has TRBV20-1 and TRBJ2-3; D is undetermined. Germline V gene sequence: CDR1 DFQATT, CDR2 SNEGSKA (reference sequence). There are 11 residues in the CDR3. Trimming took off 5 bases at V and 6 bases at J, with 9 bases between the two ends. In nucleotides, the CDR3 is TGCAGTGCTGCCCCCGGGGATACGCAGTATTTT. Protein sequence: CSAAPGDTQYF.

The chain has TRBV7-2 and TRBJ2-4; D perhaps matches TRBD1 (5 bases). The J call may be wrong; the DNA end is better matched by TRBJ2-7. The length of the CDR3 is 14 residues. Germline loops: CDR1 SGHTA, CDR2 FQGNSA. The CDR3 loop is CASSLDRQSHEQYF. DNA for the CDR3: TGTGCCAGCAGCTTAGACAGGCAAAGCCACGAGCAGTACTTC.

The chain recombines TRBV7-2 with TRBJ2-3, with D perhaps matching TRBD2 (6 bases). Germline CDR1 is SGHTA and CDR2 is FQGNSA. The CDR3 sequence is 15 residues long. Trimming took 2 bases from V and 4 from J, leaving 13 bases between them. As DNA, the CDR3 is TGTGCCAGCAGCTTACAAGCGGGCGGGGCAGATACGCAGTATTTT. It specifies CASSLQAGGADTQYF.

V and J are TRBV12-3 or TRBV12-4 and TRBJ2-5; D is possibly TRBD1 or TRBD2 (5 bases each). V gave up 5 bases and J gave up 8 bases, with 12 bases separating them. The CDR3 is 12 amino acids. Here the CDR3 reads CASSRDGATQYF. The CDR3 bases are TGTGCCAGCAGTCGGGACGGCGCAACCCAGTACTTC.

The chain employs TRBV6-5 and TRBJ2-1; 7 bases are shared with TRBD1. V lost 6 bases, J lost 3 bases, and 8 bases stayed unmatched. The CDR3 loop spans 15 amino acids. Germline CDR1 and CDR2: MNHEY and SVGAGI. Here the CDR3 reads CASSPTGSGYNEQFF. The CDR3 nucleotides read TGTGCCAGCAGCCCGACAGGGTCGGGCTACAATGAGCAGTTCTTC.

The chain combines TRBV19 with TRBJ2-7; D remains unclear. The J call may be mistaken, given a closer DNA end match to TRBJ2-5. Germline V gene sequence: CDR1 LNHDA, CDR2 SQIVND (reference sequence). CDR3 length: 14 amino acids. The CDR3: CASSIGGGQETQYF. The CDR3 nucleotides read TGTGCCAGTAGTATAGGTGGCGGACAAGAGACCCAGTACTTC.

This clonotype was seen only a few times. This rearrangement joins TRBV7-9 to TRBJ2-6, with unresolved D. The CDR3 totals 18 residues. V shed 0 bases and J shed 0 bases, with 12 bases lying between them. Germline loops: CDR1 SEHNR, CDR2 FQNEAQ (reference sequence). The CDR3 spells CASSLAELRRSGANVLTF. CDR3 sequence (DNA): TGTGCCAGCAGCTTAGCGGAGTTAAGGCGCTCTGGGGCCAACGTCCTGACTTTC.

This clonotype was detected many times. The chain joins TRBV6-6 to TRBJ1-4; 8 positions agree with TRBD1. Looked up from germline, CDR1 is MNHNY and CDR2 is SVGAGI (reference sequence). V lost 4 bases to trimming and J lost 7 bases; unmatched junction nucleotides: 2. This CDR3 has 13 amino acids. CDR3 loop: CASSWTGFEKLFF. The DNA of the CDR3 is TGTGCCAGCAGTTGGACAGGGTTTGAAAAACTGTTTTTT.